The TCR beta chain under discussion was sequenced for a study of shared T cell receptors in the human thymus. Germline V gives CDR1 SGHDT, CDR2 YYEEEE. Trimming pared 6 bases from V and 1 base from J, leaving 16 bases between. This CDR3 comprises 15 residues. The assay was immunoSEQ multiplex PCR, and TCRdb's table has in-frame clones only and misses some. This sample has about 380,000 clones, with 95% found just once. The source of this sequence is a human donor. Sequenced material: thymocytes. This chain uses TRBV5-6 with TRBJ1-2; a weak D match, TRBD1 (6 bases). The CDR3 reads CASNPDSQGNYGYTF. For the CDR3, the DNA is TGTGCCAGCAACCCGGACAGTCAGGGTAACTATGGCTACACCTTC.